These T cell receptor beta chains were read from a single sample in a study of CD8 T cells in Susac syndrome. TCRdb independently ran MiXCR on the immunoSEQ multiplex PCR reads; one entry per CDR3 protein. The table has roughly 100,000 distinct CDR3 sequences, 94% seen once. Sequencing input: CD8+ T cells from PBMCs. These TCRs come from a human donor with Susac syndrome. Each CDR3 is given with its conserved first and last residue. D genes are given only for firm matches. A clone size is listed for some rows: how often the clone was seen (once, few, many), or a class if it is expanded.

V	D	length	J	size	DNA	CDR3
TRBV5-1	-	15	TRBJ2-2	-	TGCGCCAGCAGCTTAATCCCGGATGAAACCGGGGAGCTGTTTTTT	CASSLIPDETGELFF
TRBV7-9	-	12	TRBJ2-7	-	TGTGCCAGTGGGCACCCCGGGAGCGAGCAGTACTTC	CASGHPGSEQYF
TRBV20-1	TRBD1	12	TRBJ2-1	-	TGCAGTGCTAGGACAGGGATAAATGAGCAGTTCTTC	CSARTGINEQFF
TRBV19	-	15	TRBJ1-1	-	TGTGCCAGTAGTATAGTTGACCGGGGGAACACTGAAGCTTTCTTT	CASSIVDRGNTEAFF
TRBV4-3	-	13	TRBJ2-2	-	TGCGCCAGCAGCCAAGAGGAGTCTCCCGAGCTGTTTTTT	CASSQEESPELFF
TRBV9	TRBD1	16	TRBJ2-1	-	TGTGCCAGCAGCTTGCAGGGGGCCCCCCCAAGGGGTGAGCAGTTCTTC	CASSLQGAPPRGEQFF
TRBV7-2	TRBD2	15	TRBJ2-7	once	TGTGCCAGCAGCAACTTTGGGACTAGCGGGGTCGAGCAGTACTTC	CASSNFGTSGVEQYF
TRBV7-3	-	14	TRBJ2-1	-	TGTGCCAGCAGCTGGGGACCCGGCTACAATGAGCAGTTCTTC	CASSWGPGYNEQFF
TRBV20-1	TRBD1	13	TRBJ1-5	-	TGCAGTGCCCAGGGACAGGAAGATCAGCCCCAGCATTTT	CSAQGQEDQPQHF
TRBV12-3/TRBV12-4	TRBD1	15	TRBJ1-2	few	TGTGCCAGCAGTCCGGGGACAGGACCTAACTATGGCTACACCTTC	CASSPGTGPNYGYTF
TRBV9	TRBD1	17	TRBJ1-5	-	TGTGCCAGCAGCGAAGGGGACAGGGGCAATGGCAATCAGCCCCAGCATTTT	CASSEGDRGNGNQPQHF
TRBV30	TRBD1	18	TRBJ1-2	-	TGTGCCCTGGAAGGGCCTCGGGACAGGGTTACCTTACCCTATGGCTACACCTTC	CALEGPRDRVTLPYGYTF
TRBV9	-	14	TRBJ2-6	-	TGTGCCAGCAGCGTGGGATTTCGGGCCAACGTCCTGACTTTC	CASSVGFRANVLTF
TRBV6-2/TRBV6-3	-	14	TRBJ2-1	-	TGTGCCAGCAGAAAAAAGGGGTTTTACAATGAGCAGTTCTTC	CASRKKGFYNEQFF
TRBV12-3/TRBV12-4	-	13	TRBJ1-2	-	TGTGCCAGCAGTTTAGGCCAAAGCTATGGCTACACCTTC	CASSLGQSYGYTF
TRBV9	-	16	TRBJ1-5	-	TGTGCCAGCAGCCCCACTCCCTCGATTAGCAATCAGCCCCAGCATTTT	CASSPTPSISNQPQHF
TRBV7-6	-	17	TRBJ1-6	-	TGTGCCAGCAGCTTAAATCCATCGAGCTCCTATAATTCACCCCTCCACTTT	CASSLNPSSSYNSPLHF
TRBV12-3/TRBV12-4	-	12	TRBJ2-1	once	TGTGCCAGCAGTTCTCAGGGCTACGAGCAGTTCTTC	CASSSQGYEQFF
TRBV15	-	15	TRBJ2-3	-	TGTGCCACCATGCGCTCGAGGGGGGGCACAGATACGCAGTATTTT	CATMRSRGGTDTQYF
TRBV10-2	-	15	TRBJ2-7	-	TGCGCCACGTGGCCCGGGACTTTCGTATCCTACGAGCAGTACTTC	CATWPGTFVSYEQYF
TRBV27	-	13	TRBJ2-1	-	TGTGCCAGCAGTTTTGGGGAAGACAATGAGCAGTTCTTC	CASSFGEDNEQFF
TRBV19	TRBD2	15	TRBJ2-1	once	TGTGCCAGTAGTATCTACGGGGGGGCGGACAATGAGCAGTTCTTC	CASSIYGGADNEQFF
TRBV12-3/TRBV12-4	TRBD1	17	TRBJ1-2	once	TGTGCCAGCAGCCCTTCGAACAGGGGAGCCTTTAACTATGGCTACACCTTC	CASSPSNRGAFNYGYTF
TRBV4-1	-	14	TRBJ1-1	-	TGCGCCAGCGGTTTGAGACAGGTGAACACTGAAGCTTTCTTT	CASGLRQVNTEAFF
TRBV5-1	-	15	TRBJ2-1	few	TGCGCCAGCAGCTTGGTTACCTGGGATCACAATGAGCAGTTCTTC	CASSLVTWDHNEQFF
TRBV18	-	14	TRBJ2-1	once	TGTGCCAGCAGAACGGGGGCAGACTACAATGAGCAGTTCTTC	CASRTGADYNEQFF
TRBV9	-	15	TRBJ1-3	few	TGTGCCAGCAGCCCCTCGGGGACCTCTGGAAACACCATATATTTT	CASSPSGTSGNTIYF
TRBV12-3/TRBV12-4	-	16	TRBJ2-1	-	TGTGCCAGCAGTGGGCAGACCACCGGGCCCTACAATGAGCAGTTCTTC	CASSGQTTGPYNEQFF
TRBV4-1	TRBD1	15	TRBJ2-7	-	TGCGCCAGCAGCCAAGGGGGGACAGGGACCTACGAGCAGTACTTC	CASSQGGTGTYEQYF
TRBV7-3	TRBD1	13	TRBJ1-6	-	TGTGCCAGCAGCTTACAGGGGGCGTCACCCCTCCACTTT	CASSLQGASPLHF
TRBV3-1	TRBD2	16	TRBJ2-5	-	TGTGCCAGCAGCCAGGTGTGGACTAGCGGGGGAAAGACCCAGTACTTC	CASSQVWTSGGKTQYF
TRBV3-1	TRBD1	13	TRBJ1-1	once	TGTGCCAGCAGCCCCCGACAGGGAAATGAAGCTTTCTTT	CASSPRQGNEAFF
TRBV2	TRBD2	17	TRBJ2-5	-	TGTGCCAGCAGTGAAGTAGGGGGCGGGGGGGCCCAAGAGACCCAGTACTTC	CASSEVGGGGAQETQYF
TRBV6-6	-	14	TRBJ1-5	-	TGTGCCAGCAGTCCTGCCGAGGGGAATCAGCCCCAGCATTTT	CASSPAEGNQPQHF
TRBV9	TRBD2	18	TRBJ2-1	-	TGTGCCAGCAGCGCCCCCAGGGCGGGGGGATTCAACAGCGATGAGCAGTTCTTC	CASSAPRAGGFNSDEQFF
TRBV19	TRBD1	15	TRBJ1-2	-	TGTGCCAGTAGTATAGACCGGACAGGGGGAAGGGGCTACACCTTC	CASSIDRTGGRGYTF
TRBV7-8	TRBD2	14	TRBJ2-7	once	TGTGCCAGCAGCTTATTAGCGGGGACTCACGAGCAGTACTTC	CASSLLAGTHEQYF
TRBV9	-	19	TRBJ2-6	-	TGTGCCAGCAGCGTACCCAAGGACCGACAAGGCTCTGGGGCCAACGTCCTGACTTTC	CASSVPKDRQGSGANVLTF
TRBV19	-	15	TRBJ1-1	-	TGTGCCAGTACCGCGACAGGTTCCATGAACACTGAAGCTTTCTTT	CASTATGSMNTEAFF
TRBV5-1	-	14	TRBJ2-5	-	TGCGCCAGCAGCTTTGGGGACAACGAAGAGACCCAGTACTTC	CASSFGDNEETQYF
TRBV6-5	-	14	TRBJ2-7	-	TGTGCCAGCAGTAACGGACAGCCTCGTGGCGAGCAGTACTTC	CASSNGQPRGEQYF
TRBV6-1	-	13	TRBJ2-7	few	TGTGCCAGCAGTTTCCTCGGAGCCTACGAGCAGTACTTC	CASSFLGAYEQYF
TRBV29-1	-	14	TRBJ2-7	-	TGCAGCGCCGAAACAGGGAAGGACCTAAACGAGCAGTACTTC	CSAETGKDLNEQYF
TRBV24-1	-	20	TRBJ1-5	-	TGTGCCACCAGTGATTCACTTGGGGATACAGAGATGGGCAACCATCAGCCCCAGCATTTT	CATSDSLGDTEMGNHQPQHF
TRBV9	TRBD2	16	TRBJ2-2	once	TGTGCCAGCAATAGCGGGGGGAGTGCGAACACCGGGGAGCTGTTTTTT	CASNSGGSANTGELFF
TRBV13	-	12	TRBJ2-7	-	TGTGCCAGCAGTAAGGGGGGTGGCGAGCAGTACTTC	CASSKGGGEQYF
TRBV29-1	TRBD1	17	TRBJ1-1	once	TGCAGCGTTGACCAGAGCCGGGACAGGGGGGCGGACACTGAAGCTTTCTTT	CSVDQSRDRGADTEAFF
TRBV20-1	TRBD1	15	TRBJ2-7	-	TGCAGTGCTAGAGACCGGGACAGATCCTCCTACGAGCAGTACTTC	CSARDRDRSSYEQYF